This T cell receptor beta chain was obtained from a study of graft-versus-host responses after intestinal transplantation. Study at large: Recipients had transplants, and these were multivisceral, liver-intestinal, or isolated intestinal.

The study, taken as a whole, reports: Ileal or blood samples showed some GvH clones first, and such clones were also found in recipient marrow.

Germline V gene data show CDR1 as SGDLS and CDR2 as YYNGEE. V trimming: 4 bases; J trimming: 3 bases; junction bases outside the gene matches: 9. The CDR3 is made up of 16 amino acids. Of note for this clone: Its target is not known.

TCRdb's copy holds only in-frame clones and misses some; the assay was immunoSEQ multiplex PCR. The table has some 84,000 clones, approximately 80% seen once. The sequences come from unstimulated CD4+ T cells sorted from spleen or lymph node cells, collected before intestinal transplant. The V gene is TRBV9, the J gene TRBJ2-1; 8 positions match TRBD2. This sequence was found in a human donor who received an intestinal transplant. The CDR3 here is CASSPWGLGDYNEQFF. CDR3 sequence (DNA): TGTGCCAGCAGCCCTTGGGGACTAGGGGACTACAATGAGCAGTTCTTC.